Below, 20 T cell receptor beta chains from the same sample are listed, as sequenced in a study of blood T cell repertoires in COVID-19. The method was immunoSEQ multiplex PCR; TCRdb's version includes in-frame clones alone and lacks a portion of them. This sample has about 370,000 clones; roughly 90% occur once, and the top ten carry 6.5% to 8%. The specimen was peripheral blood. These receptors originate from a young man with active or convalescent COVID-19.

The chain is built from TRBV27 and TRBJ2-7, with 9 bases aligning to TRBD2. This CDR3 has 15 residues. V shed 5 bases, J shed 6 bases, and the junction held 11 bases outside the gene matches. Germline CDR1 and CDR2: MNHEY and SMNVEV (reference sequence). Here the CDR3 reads CASSPRGSGGREQYF. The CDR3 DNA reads TGTGCCAGCAGTCCCCGGGGTAGCGGGGGCCGCGAGCAGTACTTC.

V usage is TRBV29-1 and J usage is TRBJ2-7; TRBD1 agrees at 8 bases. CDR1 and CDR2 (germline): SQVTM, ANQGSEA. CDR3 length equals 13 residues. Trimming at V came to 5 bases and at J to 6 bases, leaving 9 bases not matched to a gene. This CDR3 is CSVTSGTGGEQYF. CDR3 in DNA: TGCAGCGTTACATCCGGGACAGGAGGCGAGCAGTACTTC.

CDR3 amino acids: CASSLDEALYEQYF. In nucleotides, the CDR3 is TGTGCCAGCAGCTTAGACGAGGCTTTGTACGAGCAGTACTTC. This chain joins TRBV7-8 and TRBJ2-7; no reliable D call. The CDR3 is 14 residues long. The V and J ends lost 1 base and 4 bases respectively, with 11 bases between them. The germline gives CDR1 SGHVS, CDR2 FQNEAQ.

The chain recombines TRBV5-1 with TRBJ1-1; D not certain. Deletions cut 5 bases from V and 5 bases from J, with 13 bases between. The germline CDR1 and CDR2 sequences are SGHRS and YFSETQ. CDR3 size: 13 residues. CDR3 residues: CASRLLPRTEAFF. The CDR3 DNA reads TGCGCCAGCAGGTTATTACCGAGAACTGAAGCTTTCTTT.

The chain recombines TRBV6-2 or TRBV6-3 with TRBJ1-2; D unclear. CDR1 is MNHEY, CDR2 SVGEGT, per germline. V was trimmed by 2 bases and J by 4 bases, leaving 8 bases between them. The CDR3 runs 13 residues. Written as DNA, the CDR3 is TGTGCCAGCAGTTACCCAGATTTCTATGGCTACACCTTC. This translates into CASSYPDFYGYTF.

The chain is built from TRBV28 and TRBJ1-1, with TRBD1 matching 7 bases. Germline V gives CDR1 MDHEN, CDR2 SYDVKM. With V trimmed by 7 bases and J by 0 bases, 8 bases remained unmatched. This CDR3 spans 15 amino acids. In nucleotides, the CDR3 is TGTGCCAGCATAAACCCCGGGACAGTGAACACTGAAGCTTTCTTT. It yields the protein CASINPGTVNTEAFF. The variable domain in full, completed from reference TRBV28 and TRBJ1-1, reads DVKVTQSSRYLVKRTGEKVFLECVQDMDHENMFWYRQDPGLGLRLIYFSYDVKMKEKGDIPEGYSVSREKKERFSLILESASTNQTSMYLCASINPGTVNTEAFFGQGTRLTVV.

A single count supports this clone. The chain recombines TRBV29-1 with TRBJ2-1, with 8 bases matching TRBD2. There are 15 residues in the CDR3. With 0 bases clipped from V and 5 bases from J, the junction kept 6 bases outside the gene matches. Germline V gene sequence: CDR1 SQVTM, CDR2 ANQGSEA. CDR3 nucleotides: TGCAGCGTTGAAGAGTCCAGCGGGAGCCACAATGAGCAGTTCTTC. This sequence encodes CSVEESSGSHNEQFF.

The CDR3 bases are TGTGCCAGCAGCTTGGAGGGAGGTCCGGGCTACGAGCAGTACTTC. Translation: CASSLEGGPGYEQYF. The gene calls are TRBV5-4 and TRBJ2-7; weak D call: TRBD2 (6 bases). Germline V lookup: CDR1 SGHNT, CDR2 YYREEE (reference sequence). Trimming took off 0 bases at V and 3 bases at J, with 13 bases between the two ends. The CDR3 has 15 residues.

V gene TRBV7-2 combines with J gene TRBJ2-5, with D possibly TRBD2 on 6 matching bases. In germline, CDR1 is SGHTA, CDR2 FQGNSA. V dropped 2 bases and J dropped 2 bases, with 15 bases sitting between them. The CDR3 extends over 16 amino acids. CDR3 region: CASSLMGLAGQETQYF. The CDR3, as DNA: TGTGCCAGCAGCTTAATGGGTCTGGCGGGGCAAGAGACCCAGTACTTC.

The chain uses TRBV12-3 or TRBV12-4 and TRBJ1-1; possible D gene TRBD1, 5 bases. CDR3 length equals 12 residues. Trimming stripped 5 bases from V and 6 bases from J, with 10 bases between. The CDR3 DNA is TGTGCCAGCAGTAGGGGTGGGCCTGAAGCTTTCTTT. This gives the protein CASSRGGPEAFF.

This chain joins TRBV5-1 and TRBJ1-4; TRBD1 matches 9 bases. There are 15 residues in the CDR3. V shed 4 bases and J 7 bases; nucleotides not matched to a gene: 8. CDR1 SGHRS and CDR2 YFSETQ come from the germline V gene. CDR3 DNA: TGCGCCAGCAGCGCACCGGGACAGGGCGGTGAAAAACTGTTTTTT. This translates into CASSAPGQGGEKLFF.

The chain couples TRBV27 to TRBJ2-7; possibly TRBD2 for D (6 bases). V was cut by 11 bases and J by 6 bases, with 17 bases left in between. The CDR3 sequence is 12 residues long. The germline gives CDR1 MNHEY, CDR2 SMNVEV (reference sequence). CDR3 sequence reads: CAAQGGPGEQYF. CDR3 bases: TGTGCCGCCCAGGGAGGCCCCGGCGAGCAGTACTTC.

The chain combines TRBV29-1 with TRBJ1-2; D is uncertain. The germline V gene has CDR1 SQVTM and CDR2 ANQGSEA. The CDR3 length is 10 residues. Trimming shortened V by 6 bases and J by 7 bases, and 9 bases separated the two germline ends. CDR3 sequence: CSVHEAGYTF. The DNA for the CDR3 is TGCAGCGTCCACGAGGCTGGCTACACCTTC.

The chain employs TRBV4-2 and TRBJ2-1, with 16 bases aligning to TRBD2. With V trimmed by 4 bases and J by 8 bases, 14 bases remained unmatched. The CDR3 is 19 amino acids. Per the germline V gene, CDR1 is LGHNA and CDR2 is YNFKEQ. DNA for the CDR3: TGTGCCAGCAGCCTAAAGGGGACTAGCGGGGGGGCGTATCACGATGAGCAGTTCTTC. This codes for CASSLKGTSGGAYHDEQFF.

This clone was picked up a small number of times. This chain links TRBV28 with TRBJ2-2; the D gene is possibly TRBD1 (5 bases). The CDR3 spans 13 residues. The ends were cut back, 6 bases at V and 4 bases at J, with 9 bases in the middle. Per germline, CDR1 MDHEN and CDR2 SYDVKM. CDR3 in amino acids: CASRTEITGELFF. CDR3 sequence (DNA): TGTGCCAGCAGGACAGAGATCACCGGGGAGCTGTTTTTT.

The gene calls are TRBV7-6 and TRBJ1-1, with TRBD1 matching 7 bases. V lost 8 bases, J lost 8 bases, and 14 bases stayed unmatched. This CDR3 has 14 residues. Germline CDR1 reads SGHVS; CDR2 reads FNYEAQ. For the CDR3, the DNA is TGTGCCAGCTACACGGGGACAGAGAACAGGGAAGCTTTCTTT. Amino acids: CASYTGTENREAFF.

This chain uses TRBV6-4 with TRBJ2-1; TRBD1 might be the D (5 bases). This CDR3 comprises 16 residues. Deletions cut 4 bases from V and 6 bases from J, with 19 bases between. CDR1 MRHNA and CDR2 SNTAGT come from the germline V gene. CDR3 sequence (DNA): TGTGCCAGCAGTGTTGACCTGGGGCGAAGTAGCAATGAGCAGTTCTTC. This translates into CASSVDLGRSSNEQFF.

The CDR3 nucleotides read TGTGCCAGCAGCCAAGCACAGACAGAGTCCACAGATACGCAGTATTTT. Translating gives CASSQAQTESTDTQYF. This chain uses TRBV3-1 (or the pseudogene TRBV3-2) with TRBJ2-3, with D possibly matching TRBD1 (5 bases). The CDR3 is made up of 16 amino acids. V dropped 1 base and J dropped 2 bases, with 13 bases sitting between them. CDR1 and CDR2 (germline): LGHDT, YNNKEL (reference sequence).

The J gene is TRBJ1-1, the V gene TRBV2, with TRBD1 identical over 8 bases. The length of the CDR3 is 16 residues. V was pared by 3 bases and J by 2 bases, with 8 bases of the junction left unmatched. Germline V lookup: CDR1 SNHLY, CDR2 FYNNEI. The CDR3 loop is CASSEGGTGVNTEAFF. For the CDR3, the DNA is TGTGCCAGCAGTGAGGGGGGGACAGGAGTTAACACTGAAGCTTTCTTT.

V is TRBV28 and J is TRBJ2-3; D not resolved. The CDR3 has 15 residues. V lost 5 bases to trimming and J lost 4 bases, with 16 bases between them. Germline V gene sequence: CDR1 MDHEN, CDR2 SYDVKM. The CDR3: CASSTPQTISDTQYF. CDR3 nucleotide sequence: TGTGCCAGCAGTACCCCCCAGACAATCTCAGATACGCAGTATTTT.